A selection of T cell receptor beta chains follows, all from one sample in a study of Graves' ophthalmopathy and Graves' hyperthyroidism. TCRdb used MiXCR to reprocess the multiplex PCR reads, holding one entry per CDR3 protein. The sample holds roughly 410,000 distinct CDR3 sequences; roughly 14% are singletons and the top ten take approximately 7%. The source material was peripheral blood. Every receptor here comes from a woman between 18 and 29 years old with stable Graves' hyperthyroidism. Both conserved end residues are part of each CDR3. The D gene is left open where the match is weak. Clone size is shown for a subset of rows, as once, few, many or a class of expanded clone.

cdr3_length,j_call,d_call,clone_size,v_call,cdr3_aa,cdr3_nt
14,TRBJ1-1,NA,many,TRBV12-3/TRBV12-4,CAPTFRGFDTEAFF,TGTGCCCCCACGTTCCGGGGATTTGACACTGAAGCTTTCTTT
13,TRBJ1-6,NA,many,TRBV20-1,CSASGDNNSPLHF,TGCAGTGCTTCGGGGGACAATAATTCACCCCTCCACTTT
16,TRBJ1-1,TRBD1,many,TRBV12-3/TRBV12-4,CASSFGQGILNTEAFF,TGTGCCAGCAGTTTCGGACAGGGGATTTTGAACACTGAAGCTTTCTTT
11,TRBJ2-5,NA,many,TRBV5-5,CASGSSETQYF,TGTGCCAGCGGGTCCTCCGAGACCCAGTACTTC
15,TRBJ1-5,NA,NA,TRBV7-2,CASSLVVGAEQPQHF,TGTGCCAGCAGCTTGGTGGTGGGGGCTGAGCAGCCCCAGCATTTT
15,TRBJ2-7,TRBD1,NA,TRBV5-1,CASSTRTGGGYEQYF,TGCGCCAGCAGCACCAGGACAGGGGGTGGCTACGAGCAGTACTTC
15,TRBJ2-7,TRBD2,NA,TRBV27,CASSLRLAGDSEQYF,TGTGCCAGCAGTCTCCGACTAGCGGGGGATAGCGAGCAGTACTTC
15,TRBJ2-7,NA,once,TRBV6-2/TRBV6-3,CASSSRNTLSYEQYF,TGTGCCAGCAGTTCGCGAAATACGCTCTCCTACGAGCAGTACTTC
15,TRBJ2-7,NA,many,TRBV7-2,CASTLRDIGAYEQYF,TGTGCCAGCACCCTACGGGACATTGGGGCCTACGAGCAGTACTTC
16,TRBJ1-1,NA,many,TRBV11-2,CATIDRTRRGYTEAFF,TGTGCCACCATTGACAGGACGCGTCGCGGGTATACTGAAGCTTTCTTT
13,TRBJ2-7,NA,many,TRBV11-2,CASSLDGASEQYF,TGTGCCAGCAGCTTAGATGGGGCGTCTGAGCAGTACTTC
14,TRBJ2-7,TRBD1,many,TRBV5-1,CASSLLDRGDEQYF,TGCGCCAGCAGCTTGCTTGACAGGGGTGACGAGCAGTACTTC
13,TRBJ1-5,NA,many,TRBV6-1,CASIYGGNQPQHF,TGTGCCAGCATCTACGGGGGTAATCAGCCCCAGCATTTT
12,TRBJ1-2,NA,many,TRBV6-1,CVTAQGLSGYTF,TGTGTCACAGCGCAGGGGCTTAGTGGCTACACCTTC
14,TRBJ2-5,NA,many,TRBV19,CASSPDGVQETQYF,TGTGCCAGTAGCCCCGACGGTGTTCAAGAGACCCAGTACTTC
14,TRBJ2-7,NA,many,TRBV3-1,CASSHRNSPYEQYF,TGTGCCAGCAGCCACCGAAACAGTCCCTACGAGCAGTACTTC
15,TRBJ1-5,NA,many,TRBV12-3/TRBV12-4,CASSLEGTPNQPQHF,TGTGCCAGCAGTTTAGAGGGGACACCTAATCAGCCCCAGCATTTT
15,TRBJ1-2,NA,many,TRBV7-2,CASSYAGLSNYGYTF,TGTGCCAGCAGCTATGCGGGACTTAGCAACTATGGCTACACCTTC
15,TRBJ1-5,NA,many,TRBV7-9,CASSLAGGGGQPQHF,TGTGCCAGCAGCTTAGCGGGCGGGGGCGGTCAGCCCCAGCATTTT
17,TRBJ1-1,NA,many,TRBV12-3/TRBV12-4,CASSLFLGGQGNTEAFF,TGTGCCAGCAGTTTGTTCCTCGGCGGGCAGGGGAACACTGAAGCTTTCTTT
12,TRBJ1-1,NA,many,TRBV6-2/TRBV6-3,CASKGEDTEAFF,TGTGCCAGCAAAGGGGAGGACACTGAAGCTTTCTTT
17,TRBJ1-1,TRBD1,NA,TRBV7-3,CASSRTGVGGGNTEAFF,TGTGCCAGCAGCCGGACAGGGGTCGGCGGGGGTAACACTGAGGCTTTCTTT
12,TRBJ1-2,NA,many,TRBV2,CANQDSNYGYTF,TGTGCCAACCAGGACAGTAACTATGGCTACACCTTC
17,TRBJ1-6,NA,few,TRBV18,CASSPWRSASYNSPLHF,TGTGCCAGCTCACCATGGCGTTCTGCCTCCTATAATTCACCCCTCCACTTT
14,TRBJ1-6,NA,many,TRBV12-3/TRBV12-4,CASSLQGGNSPLHF,TGTGCCAGCAGTTTACAGGGTGGGAATTCACCCCTCCACTTT
14,TRBJ2-7,TRBD1,many,TRBV7-2,CASSSPTGGSEQYF,TGTGCCAGCAGCTCCCCGACAGGGGGTAGCGAGCAGTACTTC
15,TRBJ1-2,NA,NA,TRBV5-5,CASSPGGEYFYGYTF,TGTGCCAGCAGCCCTGGAGGGGAATATTTCTATGGCTACACCTTC
13,TRBJ2-2,NA,many,TRBV6-2/TRBV6-3,CASSPVGTGELFF,TGTGCCAGCAGCCCGGTCGGCACCGGGGAGCTGTTTTTT
16,TRBJ1-6,TRBD1,NA,TRBV6-1,CASIHSQGGRNSPLHF,TGTGCCAGCATCCACTCCCAGGGGGGGCGAAATTCACCCCTCCACTTT
13,TRBJ1-5,NA,many,TRBV12-5,CASGLNRNQPQHF,TGTGCTAGTGGTTTGAACAGGAATCAGCCCCAGCATTTT
13,TRBJ2-3,TRBD1,many,TRBV27,CASGGQGTDTQYF,TGTGCCAGCGGGGGACAGGGCACAGATACGCAGTATTTT
12,TRBJ1-2,NA,many,TRBV7-9,CASSLDRYGYTF,TGTGCCAGCAGCTTAGATCGGTATGGCTACACCTTC
14,TRBJ1-1,NA,many,TRBV12-3/TRBV12-4,CASSLFQGRAEAFF,TGTGCCAGCAGTTTATTTCAGGGGCGGGCTGAAGCTTTCTTT
19,TRBJ2-7,TRBD1,few,TRBV6-2/TRBV6-3,CASSYSSFGTGLGSYEQYF,TGTGCCAGCAGTTACTCGAGTTTTGGGACAGGGTTGGGATCCTACGAGCAGTACTTC
13,TRBJ1-6,TRBD1,few,TRBV10-3,CAIRGTGNSPLHF,TGTGCCATCAGGGGGACAGGGAATTCACCCCTCCACTTT
15,TRBJ1-2,NA,few,TRBV11-3,CASSPPGRGGYGYTF,TGTGCCAGCAGCCCCCCGGGGAGAGGGGGCTATGGCTACACCTTC
14,TRBJ1-5,NA,many,TRBV20-1,CSARERAGNQPQHF,TGCAGTGCTAGAGAGAGGGCCGGCAATCAGCCCCAGCATTTT
17,TRBJ1-2,TRBD1,many,TRBV28,CASSLLGTGGSNYGYTF,TGTGCCAGCAGTTTATTGGGAACAGGGGGATCTAACTATGGCTACACCTTC
14,TRBJ2-5,TRBD2,many,TRBV19,CASSIGLDQETQYF,TGTGCCAGTAGTATTGGACTAGACCAAGAGACCCAGTACTTC
17,TRBJ2-2,NA,many,TRBV27,CASNKVGLPANTGELFF,TGTGCCAGCAATAAAGTCGGACTGCCCGCGAACACCGGGGAGCTGTTTTTT
17,TRBJ2-3,TRBD2,many,TRBV6-2/TRBV6-3,CASSYSRAAGGTDTQYF,TGTGCCAGCAGTTACTCGAGAGCAGCGGGAGGCACAGATACGCAGTATTTT
14,TRBJ2-4,NA,many,TRBV5-1,CASSLELAKNIQYF,TGCGCCAGCAGCTTGGAGCTAGCCAAAAACATTCAGTACTTC
18,TRBJ1-5,NA,many,TRBV6-2/TRBV6-3,CASSSLEGRKRIKQPQHF,TGTGCCAGCAGTTCCCTCGAAGGGAGGAAGCGTATCAAACAGCCCCAGCATTTT
13,TRBJ2-7,NA,many,TRBV6-1,CASSPGNSYEQYF,TGTGCCAGCAGTCCCGGTAACAGCTACGAGCAGTACTTC
13,TRBJ1-5,NA,many,TRBV20-1,CSASTVSNQPQHF,TGCAGTGCTAGTACAGTAAGCAATCAGCCCCAGCATTTT
13,TRBJ1-2,NA,NA,TRBV12-3/TRBV12-4,CASSGAANGGYTF,TGTGCCAGCAGTGGGGCCGCAAACGGGGGCTACACCTTC
13,TRBJ2-7,NA,NA,TRBV7-2,CASSLGGKYEQYF,TGTGCCAGCAGCTTAGGAGGGAAGTACGAGCAGTACTTC
15,TRBJ2-5,TRBD2,many,TRBV19,CASRRSGGARQTQYF,TGTGCCAGTAGGAGAAGCGGGGGGGCCCGGCAGACCCAGTACTTC